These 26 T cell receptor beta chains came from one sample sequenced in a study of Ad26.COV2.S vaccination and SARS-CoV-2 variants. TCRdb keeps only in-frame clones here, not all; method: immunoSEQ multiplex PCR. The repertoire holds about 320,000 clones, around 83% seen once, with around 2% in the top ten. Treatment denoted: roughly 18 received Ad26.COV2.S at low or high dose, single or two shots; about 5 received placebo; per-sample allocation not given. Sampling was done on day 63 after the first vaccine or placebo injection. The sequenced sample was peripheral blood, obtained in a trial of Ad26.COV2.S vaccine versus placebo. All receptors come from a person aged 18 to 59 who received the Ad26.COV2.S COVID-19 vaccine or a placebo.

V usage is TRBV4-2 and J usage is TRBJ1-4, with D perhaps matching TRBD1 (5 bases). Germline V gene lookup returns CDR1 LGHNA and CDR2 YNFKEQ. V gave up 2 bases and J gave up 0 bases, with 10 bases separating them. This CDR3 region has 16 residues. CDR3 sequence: CASSQNQGATNEKLFF. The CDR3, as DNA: TGTGCCAGCAGCCAAAATCAGGGTGCAACTAATGAAAAACTGTTTTTT.

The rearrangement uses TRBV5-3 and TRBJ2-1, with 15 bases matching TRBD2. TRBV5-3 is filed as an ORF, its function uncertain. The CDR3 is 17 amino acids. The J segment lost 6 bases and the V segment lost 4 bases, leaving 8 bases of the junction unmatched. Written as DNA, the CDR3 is TGTGCCAGAAGCCCAGGGACTAGCGGGGGGCCGGGCAATGAGCAGTTCTTC. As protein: CARSPGTSGGPGNEQFF.

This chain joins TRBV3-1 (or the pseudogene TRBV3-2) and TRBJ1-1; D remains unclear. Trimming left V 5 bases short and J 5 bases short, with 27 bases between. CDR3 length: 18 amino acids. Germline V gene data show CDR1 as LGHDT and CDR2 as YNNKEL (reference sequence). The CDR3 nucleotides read TGTGCCAGCAGCGGAGACACCTCCCAAGTAAAGGGCGCGACTGAAGCTTTCTTT. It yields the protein CASSGDTSQVKGATEAFF.

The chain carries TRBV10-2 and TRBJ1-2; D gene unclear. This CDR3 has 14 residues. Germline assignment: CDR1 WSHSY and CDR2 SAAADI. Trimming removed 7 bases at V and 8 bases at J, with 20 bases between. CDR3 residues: CASNVDAPTGGYTF. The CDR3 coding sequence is TGCGCCAGCAATGTGGACGCACCCACGGGGGGCTACACCTTC.

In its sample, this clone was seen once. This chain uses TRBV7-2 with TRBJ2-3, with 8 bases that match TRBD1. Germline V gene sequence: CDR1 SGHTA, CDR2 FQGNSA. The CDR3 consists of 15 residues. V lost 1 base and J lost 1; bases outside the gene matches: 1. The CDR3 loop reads CASSLVGQGTDTQYF. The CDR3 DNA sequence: TGTGCCAGCAGCTTAGTGGGACAGGGCACAGATACGCAGTATTTT.

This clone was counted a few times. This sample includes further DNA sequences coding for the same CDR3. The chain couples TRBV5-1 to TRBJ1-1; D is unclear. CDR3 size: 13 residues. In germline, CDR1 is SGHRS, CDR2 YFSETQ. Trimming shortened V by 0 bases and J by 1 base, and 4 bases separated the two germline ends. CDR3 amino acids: CASSLGGNTEAFF. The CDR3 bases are TGCGCCAGCAGCTTGGGGGGGAACACTGAAGCTTTCTTT. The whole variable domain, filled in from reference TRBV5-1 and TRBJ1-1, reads KAGVTQTPRYLIKTRGQQVTLSCSPISGHRSVSWYQQTPGQGLQFLFEYFSETQRNKGNFPGRFSGRQFSNSRSEMNVSTLELGDSALYLCASSLGGNTEAFFGQGTRLTVV.

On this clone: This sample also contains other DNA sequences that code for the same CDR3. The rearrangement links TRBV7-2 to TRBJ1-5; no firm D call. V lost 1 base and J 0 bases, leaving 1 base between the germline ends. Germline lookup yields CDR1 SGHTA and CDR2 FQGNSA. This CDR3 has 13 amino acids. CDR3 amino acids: CASSLVSNQPQHF. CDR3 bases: TGTGCCAGCAGCTTAGTTAGCAATCAGCCCCAGCATTTT.

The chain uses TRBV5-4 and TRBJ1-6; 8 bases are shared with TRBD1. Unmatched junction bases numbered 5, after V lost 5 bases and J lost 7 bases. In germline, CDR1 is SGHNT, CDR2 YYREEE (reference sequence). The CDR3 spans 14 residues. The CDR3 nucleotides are TGTGCCAGCAGGCAGGGACAGGAGAATTCACCCCTCCACTTT. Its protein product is CASRQGQENSPLHF.

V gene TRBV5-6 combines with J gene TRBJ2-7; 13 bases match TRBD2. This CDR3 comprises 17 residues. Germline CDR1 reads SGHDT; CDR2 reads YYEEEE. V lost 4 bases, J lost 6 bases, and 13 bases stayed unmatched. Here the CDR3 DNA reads TGTGCCAGCAGCCTTCGGACTAGCGGGGGCCCTAGCGCCGAGCAGTACTTC. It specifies CASSLRTSGGPSAEQYF.

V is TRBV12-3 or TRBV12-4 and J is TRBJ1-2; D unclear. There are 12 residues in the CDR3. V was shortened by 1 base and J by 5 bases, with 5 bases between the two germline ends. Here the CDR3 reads CASSLDEYGYTF. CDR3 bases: TGTGCCAGCAGTTTAGACGAGTATGGCTACACCTTC.

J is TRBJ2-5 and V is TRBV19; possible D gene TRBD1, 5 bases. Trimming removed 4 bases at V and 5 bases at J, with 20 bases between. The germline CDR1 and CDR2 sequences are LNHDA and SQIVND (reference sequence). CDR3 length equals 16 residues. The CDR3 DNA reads TGTGCCAGTAGTAAGTTTAAGGGGTCGGCTGATGAGACCCAGTACTTC. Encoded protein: CASSKFKGSADETQYF.

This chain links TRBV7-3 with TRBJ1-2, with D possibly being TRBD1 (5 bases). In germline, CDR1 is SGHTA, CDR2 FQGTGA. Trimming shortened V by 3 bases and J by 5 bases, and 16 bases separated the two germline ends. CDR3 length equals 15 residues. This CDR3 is CASSFGGPGDYGYTF. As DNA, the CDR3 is TGTGCCAGCAGCTTTGGGGGTCCCGGGGATTATGGCTACACCTTC.

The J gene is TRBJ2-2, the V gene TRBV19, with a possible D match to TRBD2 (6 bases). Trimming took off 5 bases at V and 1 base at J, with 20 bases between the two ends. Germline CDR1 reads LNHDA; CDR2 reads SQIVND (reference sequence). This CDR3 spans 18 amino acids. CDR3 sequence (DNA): TGTGCCAGTAGTGTTCAGGGAGGCATCACCTGGAACACCGGGGAGCTGTTTTTT. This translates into CASSVQGGITWNTGELFF.

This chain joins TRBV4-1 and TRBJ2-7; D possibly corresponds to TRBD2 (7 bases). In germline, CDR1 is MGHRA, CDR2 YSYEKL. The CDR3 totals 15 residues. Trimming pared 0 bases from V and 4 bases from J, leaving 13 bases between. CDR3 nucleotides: TGCGCCAGCAGCCAAGATGAGGGGGGGCGATACGAGCAGTACTTC. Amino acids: CASSQDEGGRYEQYF.

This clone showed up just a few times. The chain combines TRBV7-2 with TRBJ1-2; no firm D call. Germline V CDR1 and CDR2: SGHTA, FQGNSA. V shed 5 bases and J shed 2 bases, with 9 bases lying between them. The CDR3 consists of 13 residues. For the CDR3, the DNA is TGTGCCAGCAGCCCAAGACGGAACTATGGCTACACCTTC. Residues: CASSPRRNYGYTF.

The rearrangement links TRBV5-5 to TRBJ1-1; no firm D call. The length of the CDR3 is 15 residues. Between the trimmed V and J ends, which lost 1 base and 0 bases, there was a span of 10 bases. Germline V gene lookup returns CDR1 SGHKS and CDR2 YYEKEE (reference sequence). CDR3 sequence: CASSLSSVLNTEAFF. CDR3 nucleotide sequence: TGTGCCAGCAGCTTGTCCTCAGTTTTGAACACTGAAGCTTTCTTT.

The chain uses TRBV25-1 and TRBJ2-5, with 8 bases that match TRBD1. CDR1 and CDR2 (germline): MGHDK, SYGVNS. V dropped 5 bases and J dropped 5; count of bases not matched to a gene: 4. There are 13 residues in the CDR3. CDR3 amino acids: CASSLRTGETQYF. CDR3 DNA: TGTGCCAGCAGTCTGAGGACAGGGGAGACCCAGTACTTC.

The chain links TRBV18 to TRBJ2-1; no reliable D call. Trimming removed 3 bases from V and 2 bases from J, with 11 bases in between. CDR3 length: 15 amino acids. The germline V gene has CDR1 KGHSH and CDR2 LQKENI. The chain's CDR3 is CASSPLLGAYNEQFF. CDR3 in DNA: TGTGCCAGCTCACCCCTCTTAGGAGCCTACAATGAGCAGTTCTTC.

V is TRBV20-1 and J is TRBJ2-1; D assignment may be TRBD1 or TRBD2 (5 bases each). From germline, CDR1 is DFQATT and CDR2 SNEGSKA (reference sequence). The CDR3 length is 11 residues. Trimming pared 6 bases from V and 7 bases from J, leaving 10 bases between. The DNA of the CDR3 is TGCAGTGCCCCAGGGAGTAATGAGCAGTTCTTC. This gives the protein CSAPGSNEQFF.

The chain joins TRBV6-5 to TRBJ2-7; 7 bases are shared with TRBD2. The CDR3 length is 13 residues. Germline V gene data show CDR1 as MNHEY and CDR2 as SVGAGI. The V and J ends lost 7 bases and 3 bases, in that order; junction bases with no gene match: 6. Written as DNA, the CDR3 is TGTGCCAGCAAACCGGGAGGAAACTACGAGCAGTACTTC. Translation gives CASKPGGNYEQYF.

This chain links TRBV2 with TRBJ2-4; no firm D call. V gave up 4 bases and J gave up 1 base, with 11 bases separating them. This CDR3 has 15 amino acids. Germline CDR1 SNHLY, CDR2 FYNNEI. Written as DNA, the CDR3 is TGTGCCAGCAGTGGAGGCGTTGGGGCCAAAAACATTCAGTACTTC. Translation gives CASSGGVGAKNIQYF. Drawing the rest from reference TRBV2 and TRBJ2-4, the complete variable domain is EPEVTQTPSHQVTQMGQEVILRCVPISNHLYFYWYRQILGQKVEFLVSFYNNEISEKSEIFDDQFSVERPDGSNFTLKIRSTKLEDSAMYFCASSGGVGAKNIQYFGAGTRLSVL.

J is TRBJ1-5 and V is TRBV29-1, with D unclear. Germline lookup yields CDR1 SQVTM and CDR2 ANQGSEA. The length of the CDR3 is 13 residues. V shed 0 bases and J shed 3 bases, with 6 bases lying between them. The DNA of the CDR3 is TGCAGCGTTGAAGAGAATCCCAATCAGCCCCAGCATTTT. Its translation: CSVEENPNQPQHF.

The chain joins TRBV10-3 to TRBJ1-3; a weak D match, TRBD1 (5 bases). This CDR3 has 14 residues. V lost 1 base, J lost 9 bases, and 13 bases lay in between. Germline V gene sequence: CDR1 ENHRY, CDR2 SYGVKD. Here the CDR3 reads CAISEFGTSRTIYF. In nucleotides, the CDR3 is TGTGCCATCAGTGAGTTCGGGACCTCACGCACCATATATTTT.

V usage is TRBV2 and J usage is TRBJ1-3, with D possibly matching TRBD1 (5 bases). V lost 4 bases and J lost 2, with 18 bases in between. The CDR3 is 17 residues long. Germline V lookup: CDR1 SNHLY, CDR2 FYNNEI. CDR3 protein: CASSVGRGGLTGNTIYF. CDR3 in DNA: TGTGCCAGCAGTGTTGGTAGGGGAGGCTTGACTGGAAACACCATATATTTT. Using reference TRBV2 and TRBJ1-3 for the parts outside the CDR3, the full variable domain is EPEVTQTPSHQVTQMGQEVILRCVPISNHLYFYWYRQILGQKVEFLVSFYNNEISEKSEIFDDQFSVERPDGSNFTLKIRSTKLEDSAMYFCASSVGRGGLTGNTIYFGEGSWLTVV.

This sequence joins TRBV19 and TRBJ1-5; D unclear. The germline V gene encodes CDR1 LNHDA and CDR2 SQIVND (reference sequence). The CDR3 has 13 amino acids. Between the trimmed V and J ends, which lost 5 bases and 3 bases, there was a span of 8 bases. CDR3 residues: CASSPDNNQPQHF. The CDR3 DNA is TGTGCCAGTAGTCCCGATAACAATCAGCCCCAGCATTTT.

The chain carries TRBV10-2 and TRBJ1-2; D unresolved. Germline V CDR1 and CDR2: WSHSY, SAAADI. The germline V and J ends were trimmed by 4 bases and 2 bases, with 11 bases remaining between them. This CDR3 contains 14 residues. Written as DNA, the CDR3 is TGCGCCAGCAGTGTGACCCGGCTCAACTATGGCTACACCTTC. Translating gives CASSVTRLNYGYTF.